Following are 17 T cell receptor beta chains from one sample sequenced in a study of blood T cells in healthy people across ages. The authors ran a second PCR of about 7 to 11 cycles using a sample-barcoded 5' primer and a J-beta primer mix. TCRdb reprocessed the 5' RACE reads via MiXCR and lists one record per CDR3 protein. The sample holds roughly 640,000 distinct CDR3 sequences, about 30% seen once. Sequencing was performed on blood. These receptors were collected from a woman at least 80 years old in good health.

V gene TRBV7-2 combines with J gene TRBJ1-6, with D possibly matching TRBD1 (5 bases). CDR3 length equals 13 residues. Germline CDR1 reads SGHTA; CDR2 reads FQGNSA. V lost 2 bases, J lost 11 bases, and 10 bases lay in between. CDR3 sequence: CASSLNGAPPLHF. The CDR3 region has the DNA TGTGCCAGCAGCTTAAACGGGGCCCCACCCCTCCACTTT.

This clonotype was picked up many times. This chain joins TRBV7-3 and TRBJ2-6; D perhaps matches TRBD1 (5 bases). CDR1 and CDR2 (germline): SGHTA, FQGTGA. V was cut by 4 bases and J by 0 bases, with 13 bases left in between. The CDR3 spans 17 residues. CDR3 protein: CASSSGQAFSGANVLTF. For the CDR3, the DNA is TGTGCCAGCAGCTCCGGACAAGCTTTCTCTGGGGCCAACGTCCTGACTTTC.

The chain has TRBV3-1 and TRBJ2-5; TRBD2 agrees at 11 bases. The germline V gene has CDR1 LGHDT and CDR2 YNNKEL (reference sequence). V trimming: 4 bases; J trimming: 4 bases; junction bases outside the gene matches: 8. The CDR3 is 16 residues long. CDR3 region: CASSPALAGGVETQYF. The CDR3 DNA is TGTGCCAGCAGCCCGGCCTTAGCGGGGGGGGTAGAGACCCAGTACTTC.

This clonotype was observed a few times. CDR3: CSAPGQGAPNTEAFF. The CDR3 coding sequence is TGCAGTGCCCCGGGACAGGGGGCGCCGAACACTGAAGCTTTCTTT. The gene calls are TRBV20-1 and TRBJ1-1; 12 positions match TRBD1. Germline-derived CDR1 and CDR2 are DFQATT and SNEGSKA (reference sequence). The CDR3 is 15 amino acids. Trimming removed 6 bases from V and 1 base from J; junction bases left unmatched: 6.

This clonotype was observed many times. The chain employs TRBV20-1 and TRBJ1-1; 8 bases fit TRBD1. Germline CDR1 DFQATT, CDR2 SNEGSKA (reference sequence). The CDR3 loop spans 14 amino acids. The ends lost 4 bases at V and 4 bases at J; junction bases unmatched: 8. CDR3 nucleotides: TGCAGTGCTAACGGACAGGGCAGGGGCACTGAAGCTTTCTTT. This codes for CSANGQGRGTEAFF.

The gene calls are TRBV7-2 and TRBJ1-1; the match to TRBD1 covers 7 bases. Germline lookup yields CDR1 SGHTA and CDR2 FQGNSA. V shed 10 bases and J 8 bases; nucleotides not matched to a gene: 7. The CDR3 contains 11 residues. CDR3 residues: CATTRTGEAFF. DNA for the CDR3: TGTGCCACTACCCGGACAGGCGAAGCTTTCTTT.

The chain combines TRBV5-6 with TRBJ2-5, with TRBD2 matching 7 bases. The CDR3 has 13 amino acids. The germline CDR1 and CDR2 sequences are SGHDT and YYEEEE. V was pared by 0 bases and J by 7 bases, with 3 bases of the junction left unmatched. The DNA of the CDR3 is TGTGCCAGCAGCTTGGAAGGGGAGGGGACCCAGTACTTC. Translated, it gives CASSLEGEGTQYF.

This clonotype has at least ten counts. V gene TRBV28 combines with J gene TRBJ2-5; tentatively, D is TRBD1 (6 bases). Between the trimmed V and J ends, which lost 7 bases and 0 bases, there was a span of 18 bases. CDR1 is MDHEN and CDR2 is SYDVKM in the germline V gene. The CDR3 extends over 16 amino acids. The DNA of the CDR3 is TGTGCCAGCACCATAGGGACAACACGTTACCAAGAGACCCAGTACTTC. Encoded protein: CASTIGTTRYQETQYF.

The chain couples TRBV7-2 to TRBJ2-1; D remains unclear. The CDR3 length is 16 residues. In germline, CDR1 is SGHTA, CDR2 FQGNSA. The V gene lost 0 bases and the J gene lost 6 bases, with 15 bases spanning the gap. CDR3 coding DNA: TGTGCCAGCAGCTTAGCCGGGCGGAGAAGGTCCAATGAGCAGTTCTTC. Protein product: CASSLAGRRRSNEQFF.

This clonotype was seen more than once but under ten times. This may come from a read error, since a much larger clone is one base off. This rearrangement joins TRBV20-1 to TRBJ1-2; D not resolved. Germline loops: CDR1 DFQATT, CDR2 SNEGSKA (reference sequence). This CDR3 has 11 amino acids. DNA for the CDR3: TGCGGTGCCGAGGGCGACTATGGCTACACCTTC. Protein sequence: CGAEGDYGYTF.

The DNA for the CDR3 is TGTGCCTGGAACCGCGGAAAGGGCGAGCAGTACTTC. It specifies CAWNRGKGEQYF. The chain couples TRBV30 to TRBJ2-4; D gene uncertain. The J call may be wrong; the DNA end is better matched by TRBJ2-7. Germline V gene sequence: CDR1 GTSNPN, CDR2 SVGIG (reference sequence). This CDR3 comprises 12 residues.

This chain uses TRBV29-1 with TRBJ1-1; 7 bases match TRBD1. The germline gives CDR1 SQVTM, CDR2 ANQGSEA. The CDR3 covers 14 residues. V shed 7 bases and J 3 bases; nucleotides not matched to a gene: 11. CDR3 loop: CSAQTGRKDTEAFF. The CDR3 region has the DNA TGCAGCGCCCAGACAGGGAGGAAGGACACTGAAGCTTTCTTT.

The V call is TRBV2, the J call TRBJ2-5; D unresolved. Trimming shortened V by 4 bases and J by 4 bases, and 13 bases separated the two germline ends. CDR1 and CDR2 (germline): SNHLY, FYNNEI. This CDR3 has 14 amino acids. In DNA form, the CDR3 reads TGTGCCAGCAGTGCGACGGCCCCTTCAGAGACCCAGTACTTC. This codes for CASSATAPSETQYF.

V gene TRBV7-3 combines with J gene TRBJ1-1, with D unclear. The CDR3 is made up of 16 amino acids. The V gene lost 0 bases and the J gene lost 0 bases, with 11 bases spanning the gap. Germline CDR1 and CDR2: SGHTA and FQGTGA. CDR3 in DNA: TGTGCCAGCAGCTTAACGGGCCCCCCGATGAACACTGAAGCTTTCTTT. This gives the protein CASSLTGPPMNTEAFF.

This clonotype appeared many times. V and J are TRBV20-1 and TRBJ2-7, with D possibly TRBD2 on 6 matching bases. CDR1 and CDR2 (germline): DFQATT, SNEGSKA (reference sequence). Trimming removed 5 bases at V and 5 bases at J, with 10 bases between. The CDR3 sequence is 11 residues long. As DNA, the CDR3 is TGCAGTGCTCTCTCGGGGGACGAGCAGTACTTC. It codes for CSALSGDEQYF.

In its sample, this clonotype was seen a few times. A much larger clone lies one base from this, so it may be a read error. V is TRBV10-3 and J is TRBJ2-1; the D is unclear. This CDR3 has 12 residues. Germline values: CDR1 ENHRY, CDR2 SYGVKD. DNA for the CDR3: TGTGCCAGCAGTGAGTACGACAATGAGCAGTTCTTC. It yields the protein CASSEYDNEQFF.

This clonotype was found a few times. A read error may explain this, as a much larger clone is one base away. The chain employs TRBV24-1 and TRBJ2-1, with D possibly matching TRBD2 (5 bases). The CDR3 length is 12 residues. CDR1 is KGHDR, CDR2 SFDVKD, per germline. V lost 1 base and J lost 15, with 12 bases in between. The CDR3 sequence: CATSDFGLSGFF. The DNA for the CDR3 is TGTGCCACCAGTGATTTTGGACTCTCCGGGTTCTTC.